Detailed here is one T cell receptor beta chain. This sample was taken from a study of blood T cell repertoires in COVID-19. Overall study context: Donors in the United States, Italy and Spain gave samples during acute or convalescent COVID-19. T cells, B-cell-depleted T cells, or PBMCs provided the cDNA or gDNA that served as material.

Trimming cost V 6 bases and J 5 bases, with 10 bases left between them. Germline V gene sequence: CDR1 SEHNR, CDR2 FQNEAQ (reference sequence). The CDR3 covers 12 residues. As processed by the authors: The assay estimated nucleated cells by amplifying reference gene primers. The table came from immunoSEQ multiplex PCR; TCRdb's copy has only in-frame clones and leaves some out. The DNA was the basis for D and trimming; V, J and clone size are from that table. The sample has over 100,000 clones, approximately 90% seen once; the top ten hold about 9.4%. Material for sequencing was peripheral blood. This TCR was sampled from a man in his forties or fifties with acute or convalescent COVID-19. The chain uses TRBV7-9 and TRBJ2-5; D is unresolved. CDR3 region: CASREVGETQYF. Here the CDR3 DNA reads TGTGCCAGCAGAGAAGTCGGGGAGACCCAGTACTTC.